Below, one T cell receptor (beta chain) is given with its context. Under the authors' procedure: How many nucleated cells were present was estimated from reference gene primer amplification. Here immunoSEQ multiplex PCR was the method, and the copy in TCRdb shows in-frame clones only, minus some. V, J and clone size are taken as reported in that table, and D and trimming were inferred from the DNA itself. The repertoire holds fewer than 200,000 clones, with 70% to 85% as singletons. Trimming cost V 5 bases and J 9 bases; bases outside gene matches: 15. The CDR3 is 18 amino acids. The germline V gene encodes CDR1 SEHNR and CDR2 FQNEAQ (reference sequence). This record comes from a study of blood T cell repertoires in COVID-19. The wider study: From the United States, Italy and Spain came samples of acute and convalescent COVID-19. T cells, B-cell-depleted T cells, or PBMCs provided the cDNA or gDNA that served as material.

The chain carries TRBV7-9 and TRBJ2-1; 14 nucleotides align to TRBD2. The receptor was isolated from a woman of 80 years or more with acute or convalescent COVID-19. Specimen: peripheral blood. As DNA, the CDR3 is TGTGCCAGCAGCCTTATCACACCGGGACTAGCGGGAGCTCGTGAGCAGTTCTTC. As protein: CASSLITPGLAGAREQFF.